One sample yielded the 14 T cell receptor beta chains listed below, sequenced in a study of T cell repertoires in cytomegalovirus infection. Antigens for these TCRs are unknown. MiXCR, run by TCRdb on the reads, gives a single entry per CDR3 protein. Seen here are hundreds of thousands of distinct CDR3 sequences, approximately 33% observed once, and the top ten hold around a sixth. This specimen was cultured PBMCs, taken from culture after CMV antigen stimulation. The receptors derive from a human donor in good health (CMV status not recorded). Some clones in this sample may be carry-over from other donors' samples.

This clonotype occurred a few times. J is TRBJ2-4 and V is TRBV6-1; a possible D gene is TRBD1 (5 bases). This CDR3 region has 16 residues. Germline values: CDR1 MNHNS, CDR2 SASEGT. The V end was cut by 3 bases, the J end by 0 bases, with 12 bases between. The CDR3 sequence is CASSDIGEVAKNIQYF. CDR3 nucleotides: TGTGCCAGCAGTGATATAGGGGAAGTAGCCAAAAACATTCAGTACTTC.

The chain couples TRBV27 to TRBJ2-3; 10 bases fit TRBD2. Germline V gene sequence: CDR1 MNHEY, CDR2 SMNVEV (reference sequence). The CDR3 covers 15 residues. The J segment lost 8 bases and the V segment lost 2 bases, leaving 7 bases of the junction unmatched. CDR3 in amino acids: CASSLISGRAATQYF. The CDR3 DNA reads TGTGCCAGCAGTTTAATAAGCGGGAGGGCCGCTACGCAGTATTTT.

This rearrangement joins TRBV18 to TRBJ2-3, with 7 bases identical to TRBD2. The V gene end was trimmed by 0 bases and the J gene end by 6 bases; junction bases not matched to a gene: 9. Germline-derived CDR1 and CDR2 are KGHSH and LQKENI. The CDR3 contains 16 residues. The CDR3 protein is CASSPPSGARLDTQYF. CDR3 coding DNA: TGTGCCAGCTCACCACCCAGCGGGGCCCGTTTGGATACGCAGTATTTT.

The genes are TRBV5-4 and TRBJ2-7; perhaps TRBD2 as D (6 bases). Trimming removed 4 bases at V and 2 bases at J, with 19 bases between. Germline CDR1 is SGHNT and CDR2 is YYREEE (reference sequence). The CDR3 is made up of 16 amino acids. CDR3 in amino acids: CASSPVGGSDAYEQYF. In DNA, the CDR3 is TGTGCCAGCAGCCCAGTGGGGGGAAGCGATGCCTACGAGCAGTACTTC.

This clonotype occurred a few times. The chain combines TRBV12-3 or TRBV12-4 with TRBJ2-3; 11 nucleotides agree with TRBD2. V was clipped by 5 bases and J by 4 bases; unmatched bases: 11. The CDR3 covers 17 residues. In DNA, the CDR3 is TGTGCCAGCAGTGAAACAATAGCGGGAGGGCCTGCAGATACGCAGTATTTT. It encodes CASSETIAGGPADTQYF.

CDR3: CAIFNQSSSLAGTDTQYF. The CDR3 region has the DNA TGTGCCATCTTTAATCAGAGTTCCTCGCTAGCGGGCACAGATACGCAGTATTTT. The chain links TRBV10-3 to TRBJ2-3; TRBD2 aligns across 7 bases. CDR1 is ENHRY and CDR2 is SYGVKD in the germline V gene. The CDR3 sequence is 18 residues long. J was trimmed by 1 base and V by 8 bases; bases with no gene match: 18.

The genes are TRBV7-8 and TRBJ1-6; D not certain. In germline, CDR1 is SGHVS, CDR2 FQNEAQ. The CDR3 totals 15 residues. V lost 5 bases and J 10 bases, leaving 18 bases between the germline ends. The CDR3 DNA reads as TGTGCCAGCAGCACAAACACGGGCAATGGCTCACCCCTCCACTTT. Its translation is CASSTNTGNGSPLHF.

In its sample, this clonotype was seen many times. The chain is built from TRBV7-6 and TRBJ2-1; the D call may be TRBD1 or TRBD2 (5 bases each). The V and J ends lost 4 bases and 9 bases respectively, with 16 bases between them. Looked up from germline, CDR1 is SGHVS and CDR2 is FNYEAQ. This CDR3 comprises 14 residues. The CDR3 sequence: CASSSLPGAGEQFF. The CDR3 bases are TGTGCCAGCAGCTCACTTCCCGGGGCGGGTGAGCAGTTCTTC.

There are a few counts of this clonotype. V and J are TRBV12-3 or TRBV12-4 and TRBJ1-2; TRBD1 matches 8 bases. The CDR3 covers 12 residues. V trimming: 8 bases; J trimming: 4 bases; junction bases outside the gene matches: 3. Here the CDR3 DNA reads TGTGCCAGCCGGACAGGGCCCTATGGCTACACCTTC. Protein sequence: CASRTGPYGYTF.

The chain recombines TRBV2 with TRBJ1-6, with 8 nucleotides matching TRBD1. The length of the CDR3 is 14 residues. Germline V gives CDR1 SNHLY, CDR2 FYNNEI. V lost 3 bases, J lost 10 bases, and 5 bases stayed unmatched. Here the CDR3 DNA reads TGTGCCAGCAGTGACAGGACAGGGTTCTCACCCCTCCACTTT. It is translated as CASSDRTGFSPLHF.

The V gene is TRBV5-1, the J gene TRBJ2-1; 8 nucleotides match TRBD2. CDR1 and CDR2 from the germline V gene are SGHRS and YFSETQ. Trimming took 5 bases from V and 5 from J; bases not matched to a gene: 6. The CDR3 spans 14 residues. CDR3 bases: TGCGCCAGCAGTGGCGGGGGGTCCGACAATGAGCAGTTCTTC. This encodes CASSGGGSDNEQFF.

V gene TRBV23-1 combines with J gene TRBJ1-1; D is unclear. TRBV23-1 is given ORF status, its function remaining uncertain. This CDR3 contains 19 residues. Trimming cost V 10 bases and J 0 bases, with 30 bases left between them. The CDR3 DNA reads as TGCGCCACCAAGCGCCCCCCCCGGGGAGCGAAGAGCATGAACACTGAAGCTTTCTTT. Translated, it gives CATKRPPRGAKSMNTEAFF.

The CDR3 DNA reads as TGTGCCAGCAGGAGGGGGTCCTCGGTGTTTTATACGGGCCGATACGAGCAGTACTTC. Translating it yields CASRRGSSVFYTGRYEQYF. The rearrangement joins TRBV2 to TRBJ2-7, with D possibly TRBD1 on 6 matching bases. Germline-derived CDR1 and CDR2 are SNHLY and FYNNEI. This CDR3 has 19 residues. The V gene lost 6 bases and the J gene lost 4 bases, with 31 bases spanning the gap.

V is TRBV29-1 and J is TRBJ2-7; the match to TRBD2 covers 8 bases. J gave up 8 bases and V 6 bases, and 15 bases lay outside the gene matches. The length of the CDR3 is 14 residues. The V gene's germline CDR1 is SQVTM and CDR2 ANQGSEA. For the CDR3, the DNA is TGCAGCGTCAAGGAACTAGCGGAACCCCCCAAGCAGTACTTC. As protein: CSVKELAEPPKQYF.